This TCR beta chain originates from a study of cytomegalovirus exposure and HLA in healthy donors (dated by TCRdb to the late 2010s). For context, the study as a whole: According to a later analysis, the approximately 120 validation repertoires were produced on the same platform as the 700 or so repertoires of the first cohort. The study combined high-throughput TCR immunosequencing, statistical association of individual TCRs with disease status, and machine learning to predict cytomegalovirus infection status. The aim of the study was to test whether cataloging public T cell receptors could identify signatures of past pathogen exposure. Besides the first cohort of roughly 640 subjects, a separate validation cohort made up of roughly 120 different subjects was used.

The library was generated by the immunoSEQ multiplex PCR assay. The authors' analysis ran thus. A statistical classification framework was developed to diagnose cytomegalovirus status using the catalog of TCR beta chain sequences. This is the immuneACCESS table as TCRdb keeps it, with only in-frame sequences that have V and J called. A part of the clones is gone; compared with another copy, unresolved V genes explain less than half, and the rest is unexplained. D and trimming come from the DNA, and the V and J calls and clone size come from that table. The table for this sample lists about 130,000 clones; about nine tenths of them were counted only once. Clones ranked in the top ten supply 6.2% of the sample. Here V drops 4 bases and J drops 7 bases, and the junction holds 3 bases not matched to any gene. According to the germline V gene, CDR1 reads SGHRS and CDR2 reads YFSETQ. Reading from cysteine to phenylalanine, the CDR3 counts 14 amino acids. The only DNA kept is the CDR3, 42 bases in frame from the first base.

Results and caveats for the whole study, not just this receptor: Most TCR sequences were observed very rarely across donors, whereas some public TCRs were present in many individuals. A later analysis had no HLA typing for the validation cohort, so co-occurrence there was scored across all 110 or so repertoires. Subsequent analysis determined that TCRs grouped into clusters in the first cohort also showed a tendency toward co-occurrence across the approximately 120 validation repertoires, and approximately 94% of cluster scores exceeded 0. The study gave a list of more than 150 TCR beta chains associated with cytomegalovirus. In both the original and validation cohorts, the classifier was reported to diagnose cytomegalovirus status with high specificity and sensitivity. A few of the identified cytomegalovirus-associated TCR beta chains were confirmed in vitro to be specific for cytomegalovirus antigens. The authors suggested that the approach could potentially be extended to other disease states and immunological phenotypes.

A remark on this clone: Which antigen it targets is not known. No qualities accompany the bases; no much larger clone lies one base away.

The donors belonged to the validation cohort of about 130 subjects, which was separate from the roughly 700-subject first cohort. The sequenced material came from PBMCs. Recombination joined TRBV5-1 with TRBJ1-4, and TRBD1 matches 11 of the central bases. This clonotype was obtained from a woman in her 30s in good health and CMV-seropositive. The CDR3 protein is CASSPDRGLEKLFF. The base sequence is TGCGCCAGCAGCCCGGACAGGGGGCTTGAAAAACTGTTTTTT.